Reported below is one T cell receptor beta chain. This may come from a read error, since a much larger clone is one base off. Memory CD4+ T cells were sorted as CD4+CD45RO+CD25- cells. The CDR3 runs to 17 residues. In germline, CDR1 is SEHNR, CDR2 FQNEAQ (reference sequence). The V and J ends lost 4 bases and 4 bases respectively, with 20 bases between them. From the 5' RACE reads, TCRdb called clonotypes with MiXCR, one entry per CDR3 protein. The sample has about 32,000 distinct CDR3 sequences, about 24% seen once. The J gene is TRBJ1-5, the V gene TRBV7-9, with unresolved D. The sequenced sample consisted of memory CD4+ T cells sorted from blood. The subset is: memory CD4+ T cells, CD4+CD45RO+CD25-. The clonotype originates from a female donor with breast cancer. CDR3 region: CASSYWYSGPGNQPQHF. The CDR3 DNA reads TGTGCCAGCAGCTATTGGTACTCAGGTCCGGGGAATCAGCCCCAGCATTTT.